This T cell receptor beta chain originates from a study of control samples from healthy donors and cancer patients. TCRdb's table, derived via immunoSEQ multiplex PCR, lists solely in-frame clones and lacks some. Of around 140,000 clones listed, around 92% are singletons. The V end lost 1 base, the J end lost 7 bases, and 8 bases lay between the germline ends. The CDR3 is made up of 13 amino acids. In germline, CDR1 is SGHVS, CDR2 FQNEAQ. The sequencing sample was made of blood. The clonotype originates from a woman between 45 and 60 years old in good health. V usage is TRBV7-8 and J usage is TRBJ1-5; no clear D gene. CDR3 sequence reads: CASSLVMGQPQHF. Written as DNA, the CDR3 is TGTGCCAGCAGCTTAGTCATGGGGCAGCCCCAGCATTTT.